The rows below give T cell receptor beta chains drawn from one sample of a study of cytotoxic CD8 clonotypes in ibrutinib-treated CLL. Repertoires were generated with immunoSEQ multiplex PCR, while TCRdb's copy carries only in-frame clones and drops some. This sample has 49,000 or so clones, with more than 45% found just once. Sequences were derived from PBMCs, sampled after 12 months of ibrutinib treatment. The receptors here all came from a human donor with chronic lymphocytic leukemia. Both conserved end residues are part of each CDR3. The order of the fields is J gene, CDR3 length, clone size, D gene, V gene, CDR3 protein, CDR3 DNA. A D gene is named only where the DNA matches it firmly. Clone size is shown for a subset of rows, as once, few, many or a class of expanded clone.

J gene: TRBJ1-1; CDR3 length: 14; clone size: few; D gene: .; V gene: TRBV5-4; CDR3 protein: CASSQVTGNTEAFF; CDR3 DNA: TGTGCCAGCAGCCAGGTTACAGGGAACACTGAAGCTTTCTTT
J gene: TRBJ1-5; CDR3 length: 13; clone size: .; D gene: .; V gene: TRBV6-1; CDR3 protein: CAGGPGGNQPQHF; CDR3 DNA: TGTGCCGGGGGTCCCGGAGGCAATCAGCCCCAGCATTTT
J gene: TRBJ1-5; CDR3 length: 15; clone size: .; D gene: TRBD1; V gene: TRBV29-1; CDR3 protein: CSVSGGSDSNQPQHF; CDR3 DNA: TGCAGCGTTTCAGGGGGCAGCGATAGCAATCAGCCCCAGCATTTT
J gene: TRBJ1-1; CDR3 length: 16; clone size: .; D gene: TRBD1; V gene: TRBV7-9; CDR3 protein: CASSPPRQGGNTEAFF; CDR3 DNA: TGTGCCAGCAGCCCCCCCCGACAGGGAGGGAACACTGAAGCTTTCTTT
J gene: TRBJ1-4; CDR3 length: 15; clone size: .; D gene: .; V gene: TRBV6-1; CDR3 protein: CASSLGQGIREKLFF; CDR3 DNA: TGTGCCAGCAGCCTGGGTCAGGGCATACGGGAAAAACTGTTTTTT
J gene: TRBJ1-1; CDR3 length: 11; clone size: .; D gene: .; V gene: TRBV20-1; CDR3 protein: CSAEGRTEAFF; CDR3 DNA: TGCAGTGCTGAAGGGAGAACTGAAGCTTTCTTT
J gene: TRBJ2-1; CDR3 length: 15; clone size: .; D gene: TRBD2; V gene: TRBV7-2; CDR3 protein: CASSLGEGFYNEQFF; CDR3 DNA: TGTGCCAGCAGCTTAGGGGAGGGGTTCTACAATGAGCAGTTCTTC
J gene: TRBJ1-1; CDR3 length: 16; clone size: .; D gene: .; V gene: TRBV11-2; CDR3 protein: CASSPRTRVTGTEAFF; CDR3 DNA: TGTGCCAGCAGCCCCCGCACCAGGGTTACTGGCACTGAAGCTTTCTTT
J gene: TRBJ1-2; CDR3 length: 14; clone size: .; D gene: .; V gene: TRBV7-2; CDR3 protein: CASSLQGRDYGYTF; CDR3 DNA: TGTGCCAGCAGCCTCCAGGGGCGGGACTATGGCTACACCTTC
J gene: TRBJ2-7; CDR3 length: 16; clone size: few; D gene: TRBD2; V gene: TRBV2; CDR3 protein: CASSQELAVTSYEQYF; CDR3 DNA: TGTGCCAGCAGTCAAGAACTAGCGGTAACCTCCTACGAGCAGTACTTC
J gene: TRBJ1-5; CDR3 length: 14; clone size: few; D gene: .; V gene: TRBV19; CDR3 protein: CASSIGSVGQPQHF; CDR3 DNA: TGTGCCAGTAGTATTGGCAGTGTGGGGCAGCCCCAGCATTTT
J gene: TRBJ1-6; CDR3 length: 13; clone size: .; D gene: .; V gene: TRBV30; CDR3 protein: CAWSVFKVTPLHF; CDR3 DNA: TGTGCCTGGAGTGTATTTAAGGTTACACCCCTCCACTTT
J gene: TRBJ2-1; CDR3 length: 15; clone size: .; D gene: TRBD2; V gene: TRBV7-2; CDR3 protein: CASSLFLAGVREQFF; CDR3 DNA: TGTGCCAGCAGCTTATTCCTAGCGGGAGTCAGAGAGCAGTTCTTC
J gene: TRBJ2-7; CDR3 length: 16; clone size: .; D gene: TRBD2; V gene: TRBV28; CDR3 protein: CASSLLGAGESYEQYF; CDR3 DNA: TGTGCCAGCAGCCTTTTAGGAGCGGGAGAAAGCTACGAGCAGTACTTC
J gene: TRBJ2-2; CDR3 length: 14; clone size: medium-sized; D gene: .; V gene: TRBV7-9; CDR3 protein: CASSLAGPSGELFF; CDR3 DNA: TGTGCCAGCAGCTTAGCGGGGCCGTCCGGGGAGCTGTTTTTT
J gene: TRBJ2-7; CDR3 length: 14; clone size: .; D gene: .; V gene: TRBV4-2; CDR3 protein: CASSQPNGFYEQYF; CDR3 DNA: TGTGCCAGCAGCCAACCAAACGGTTTCTACGAGCAGTACTTC
J gene: TRBJ1-4; CDR3 length: 14; clone size: .; D gene: TRBD1; V gene: TRBV6-6; CDR3 protein: CASSLGQVNEKLFF; CDR3 DNA: TGTGCCAGCAGCCTCGGACAGGTGAATGAAAAACTGTTTTTT
J gene: TRBJ1-6; CDR3 length: 11; clone size: few; D gene: .; V gene: TRBV28; CDR3 protein: CASSFGHTLHF; CDR3 DNA: TGTGCCAGCAGTTTTGGTCATACCCTCCACTTT
J gene: TRBJ2-7; CDR3 length: 14; clone size: few; D gene: TRBD1; V gene: TRBV6-1; CDR3 protein: CASSLPGQPYEQYF; CDR3 DNA: TGTGCCAGCAGTCTACCGGGACAGCCCTACGAGCAGTACTTC
J gene: TRBJ2-1; CDR3 length: 14; clone size: .; D gene: .; V gene: TRBV11-3; CDR3 protein: CASSPWEDYNEQFF; CDR3 DNA: TGTGCCAGCAGTCCCTGGGAAGACTACAATGAGCAGTTCTTC
J gene: TRBJ1-6; CDR3 length: 19; clone size: few; D gene: TRBD1; V gene: TRBV15; CDR3 protein: CATSRGATGGGSYNSPLHF; CDR3 DNA: TGTGCCACCAGCAGAGGCGCGACAGGGGGTGGTTCCTATAATTCACCCCTCCACTTT
J gene: TRBJ1-2; CDR3 length: 13; clone size: once; D gene: .; V gene: TRBV7-9; CDR3 protein: CASSSRQFYGYTF; CDR3 DNA: TGTGCCAGCAGCTCTCGACAGTTCTATGGCTACACCTTC
J gene: TRBJ2-1; CDR3 length: 16; clone size: .; D gene: TRBD2; V gene: TRBV6-6; CDR3 protein: CASRPSQREKHNEQFF; CDR3 DNA: TGTGCCAGCAGACCCTCTCAGCGGGAGAAACACAATGAGCAGTTCTTC
J gene: TRBJ1-5; CDR3 length: 15; clone size: .; D gene: .; V gene: TRBV6-5; CDR3 protein: CASSYSRRVNQPQHF; CDR3 DNA: TGTGCCAGCAGTTACTCGCGCAGGGTCAATCAGCCCCAGCATTTT
J gene: TRBJ2-1; CDR3 length: 15; clone size: few; D gene: TRBD1; V gene: TRBV18; CDR3 protein: CASSPKGALGNEQFF; CDR3 DNA: TGTGCCAGCTCACCAAAGGGGGCGCTAGGGAATGAGCAGTTCTTC
J gene: TRBJ2-4; CDR3 length: 16; clone size: .; D gene: .; V gene: TRBV13; CDR3 protein: CASSLGRMTQGGEGYF; CDR3 DNA: TGTGCCAGCAGCTTAGGCCGGATGACCCAGGGGGGAGAGGGGTACTTC
J gene: TRBJ1-4; CDR3 length: 13; clone size: .; D gene: .; V gene: TRBV6-1; CDR3 protein: CASREARLEKLFF; CDR3 DNA: TGTGCCAGCAGGGAGGCACGGCTTGAAAAACTGTTTTTT